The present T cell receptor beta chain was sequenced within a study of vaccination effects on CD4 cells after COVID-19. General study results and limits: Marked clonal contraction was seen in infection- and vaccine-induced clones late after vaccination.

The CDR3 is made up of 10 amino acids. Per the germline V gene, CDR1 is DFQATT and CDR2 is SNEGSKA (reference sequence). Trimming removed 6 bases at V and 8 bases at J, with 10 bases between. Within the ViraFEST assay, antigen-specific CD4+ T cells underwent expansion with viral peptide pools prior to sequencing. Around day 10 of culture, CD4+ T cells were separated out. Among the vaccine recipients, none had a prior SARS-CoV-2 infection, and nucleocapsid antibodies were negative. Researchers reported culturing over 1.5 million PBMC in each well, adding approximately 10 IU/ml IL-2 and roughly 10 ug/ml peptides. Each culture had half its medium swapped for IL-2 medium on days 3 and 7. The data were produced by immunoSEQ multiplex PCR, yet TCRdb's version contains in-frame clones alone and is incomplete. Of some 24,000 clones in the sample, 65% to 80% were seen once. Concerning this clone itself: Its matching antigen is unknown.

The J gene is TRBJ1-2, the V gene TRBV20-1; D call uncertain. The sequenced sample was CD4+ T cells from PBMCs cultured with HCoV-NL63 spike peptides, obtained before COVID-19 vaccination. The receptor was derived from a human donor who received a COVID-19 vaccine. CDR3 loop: CSALSGGYTF. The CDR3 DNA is TGCAGTGCCCTTAGTGGAGGCTACACCTTC.